This T cell receptor (beta chain) emerged from a study of shared clonotypes between healthy human individuals. Study conclusions and caveats: In this cohort, only blood was sampled, and tissue repertoires likely differ.

Germline CDR1 and CDR2: MNHEY and SVGAGI. V dropped 6 bases and J dropped 7 bases, with 13 bases sitting between them. The CDR3 spans 13 residues. The study used about 100 million PBMCs per unsorted sample for genomic DNA. This clone appeared a single time. Its antigen is unknown. In the original processing: Junction-only sequences produced by ImmunoSEQ had no quality scores, so filtering differed. The data were produced by immunoSEQ multiplex PCR, yet TCRdb's version contains in-frame clones alone and is incomplete. Clone size and the V and J calls come from that table; the DNA yielded D and trimming. The sample contains some 480,000 clones, about 80% of which appear only once.

The rearrangement links TRBV6-5 to TRBJ1-5; D might be TRBD1 (5 bases). The sequenced sample was PBMCs. This receptor was taken from a woman aged 40-49 years in good health. Some clones in this sample may be carry-over from other donors' samples. The CDR3 here is CASSREGGQPQHF. As DNA, the CDR3 is TGTGCCAGCAGCAGGGAGGGTGGGCAGCCCCAGCATTTT.